The T cell receptor beta chain under discussion was sequenced for a study of Graves' ophthalmopathy and Graves' hyperthyroidism. Whole-study context: Peripheral blood was obtained at first diagnosis, ahead of any treatment. Study results and limitations: Sensitivity reached 70.59% and specificity under 85% when the model predicted ophthalmopathy progression.

Using RNA transcripts, the TCR beta CDR3 regions were amplified. The first-round RT-PCR employed HTBI primers together with the Qiagen OneStep RT-PCR kit. A multiplex PCR was then performed as the second round. TCRdb re-analysed the multiplex PCR reads in MiXCR, keeping a single row per CDR3 protein. The sample has 500,000 to 700,000 distinct CDR3 sequences, approximately 22% seen once. CDR1 KGHDR and CDR2 SFDVKD come from the germline V gene. V trimming: 5 bases; J trimming: 6 bases; junction bases outside the gene matches: 6. The CDR3 totals 14 residues. This clonotype was seen at least ten times. Its antigen is unknown. No donor had other autoimmune disease, uncontrolled infection, pregnancy or lactation.

V and J are TRBV24-1 and TRBJ1-1, with 9 bases matching TRBD1. The receptor comes from a woman younger than 35 with stable Graves' hyperthyroidism. Some clones in this sample may be carry-over from other donors' samples. Input material: peripheral blood. The CDR3 DNA reads as TGTGCCACCAGTGCCTACAGGGGGCTCGCTGAAGCTTTCTTT. Residues: CATSAYRGLAEAFF.